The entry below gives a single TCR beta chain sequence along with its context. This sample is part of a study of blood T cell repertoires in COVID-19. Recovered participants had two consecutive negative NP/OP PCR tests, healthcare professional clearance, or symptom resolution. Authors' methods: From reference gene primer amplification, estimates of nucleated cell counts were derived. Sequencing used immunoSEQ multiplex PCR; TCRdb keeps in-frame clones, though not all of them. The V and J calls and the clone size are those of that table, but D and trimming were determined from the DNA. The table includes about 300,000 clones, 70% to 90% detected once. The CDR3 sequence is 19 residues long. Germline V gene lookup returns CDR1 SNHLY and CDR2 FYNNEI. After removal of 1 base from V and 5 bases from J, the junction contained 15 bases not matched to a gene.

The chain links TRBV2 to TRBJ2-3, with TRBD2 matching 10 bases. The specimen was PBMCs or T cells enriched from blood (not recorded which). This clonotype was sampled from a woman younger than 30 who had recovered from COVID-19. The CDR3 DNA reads TGTGCCAGCAGTGAAGTACCCTCTGGGCTAGCGGGAGTTGGAGATACGCAGTATTTT. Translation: CASSEVPSGLAGVGDTQYF.